Listed below are T cell receptor beta chains from one sample, sequenced in a study of T cells in Graves' hyperthyroidism and ophthalmopathy. TCRdb analysed the multiplex PCR reads with MiXCR anew, one entry per CDR3 protein. The sample records approximately 430,000 distinct CDR3 sequences, roughly 14% being singletons. Sequencing was carried out using blood. All receptors come from a young man with Graves' ophthalmopathy. CDR3s include the opening cysteine and the closing phenylalanine or tryptophan. The D gene is left open where the match is weak. Clone size is shown for a subset of rows, as once, few, many or a class of expanded clone.

v_call	clone_size	d_call	j_call	cdr3_nt	cdr3_aa
TRBV2	many	NA	TRBJ2-2	TGTGCCAGCAGTGAGGGTGCGGAATATAACACCGGGGAGCTGTTTTTT	CASSEGAEYNTGELFF
TRBV10-3	few	TRBD2	TRBJ2-7	TGTGCCATCAGTTCCCCCTCCACCCCGGGAGGCTCCTACGAGCAGTACTTC	CAISSPSTPGGSYEQYF
TRBV10-1	many	TRBD1	TRBJ2-5	TGCGCCAGCAGTGATTACAGGGGGAATGTCGAGACCCAGTACTTC	CASSDYRGNVETQYF
TRBV27	NA	NA	TRBJ1-5	TGTGCCAGCAGTTTACGGGCCTTACAGCCCCAGCATTTT	CASSLRALQPQHF
TRBV7-9	NA	TRBD2	TRBJ2-1	TGTGCCAGCAGTCCAGCACGACTAGCGGATCGGTACAATGAGCAGTTCTTC	CASSPARLADRYNEQFF
TRBV12-5	NA	TRBD1	TRBJ2-1	TGTGCTAGTGGTTTGAAGGCAGGGGGCCCATACAATGAGCAGTTCTTC	CASGLKAGGPYNEQFF
TRBV6-5	few	TRBD1	TRBJ1-2	TGTGCCAGCAGTTACTCGAAAGCCCAGGGGGCTCTCTATGGCTACACCTTC	CASSYSKAQGALYGYTF
TRBV19	few	TRBD2	TRBJ2-1	TGTGCCAGTAAGACTAGCGGGAGTGGGCATGAGCAGTTCTTC	CASKTSGSGHEQFF
TRBV29-1	NA	NA	TRBJ1-2	TGCAGCGCCCCCAGTCGGGCGAGCGGCTACACCTTC	CSAPSRASGYTF
TRBV19	NA	NA	TRBJ1-5	TGTGCCAGTAGTATAGCAGACCCCAATCAGCCCCAGCATTTT	CASSIADPNQPQHF
TRBV18	many	NA	TRBJ2-1	NA	CASSPYILTGTDEQFF
TRBV18	many	NA	TRBJ2-1	TGTGCCAGCTCACCACAGGGGAAAAATGAGCAGTTCTTC	CASSPQGKNEQFF
TRBV29-1	many	TRBD1	TRBJ1-4	TGCAGCGTCCCGGGACAGGGGAGGGCTAATGAAAAACTGTTTTTT	CSVPGQGRANEKLFF
TRBV4-2	few	NA	TRBJ1-1	TGTGCCAGCAGCCAAGATCTCAATAGGGCTGAAGCTTTCTTT	CASSQDLNRAEAFF
TRBV7-9	many	TRBD1	TRBJ2-3	TGTGCCAGCAGCTCAGGGACAGGAGGTGAGGATACGCAGTATTTT	CASSSGTGGEDTQYF
TRBV6-2/TRBV6-3	few	TRBD2	TRBJ2-1	TGTGCCAGCAGCCTTGGACTAGCGATTGCCTATGAGCAGTTCTTC	CASSLGLAIAYEQFF
TRBV11-2	few	NA	TRBJ2-3	TGTGCCAGCAGCCAAGCCGCTCGCGGAGACACAGATACGCAGTATTTT	CASSQAARGDTDTQYF
TRBV7-3	few	TRBD2	TRBJ2-7	TGTGCCAGCAGCACCACTGGGGCGGCGGGAGCTAAAGAGCAGTACTTC	CASSTTGAAGAKEQYF
TRBV5-1	NA	TRBD2	TRBJ2-5	TGCGCCAGCAGCGGAACCGGAGCTAGCGGGGGGGAGACCCAGTACTTC	CASSGTGASGGETQYF
TRBV5-5	NA	NA	TRBJ1-1	TGTGCCAGCACCTGGTGGGGGATGAACACTGAAGCTTTCTTT	CASTWWGMNTEAFF
TRBV11-2	NA	NA	TRBJ2-3	TGTGCCAGCAGCTTAGGTGCGCTGTACACAGATACGCAGTATTTT	CASSLGALYTDTQYF
TRBV29-1	few	TRBD2	TRBJ2-5	TGCAGCGTTAAAGGGACTAGCCGTCAAGAGACCCAGTACTTC	CSVKGTSRQETQYF